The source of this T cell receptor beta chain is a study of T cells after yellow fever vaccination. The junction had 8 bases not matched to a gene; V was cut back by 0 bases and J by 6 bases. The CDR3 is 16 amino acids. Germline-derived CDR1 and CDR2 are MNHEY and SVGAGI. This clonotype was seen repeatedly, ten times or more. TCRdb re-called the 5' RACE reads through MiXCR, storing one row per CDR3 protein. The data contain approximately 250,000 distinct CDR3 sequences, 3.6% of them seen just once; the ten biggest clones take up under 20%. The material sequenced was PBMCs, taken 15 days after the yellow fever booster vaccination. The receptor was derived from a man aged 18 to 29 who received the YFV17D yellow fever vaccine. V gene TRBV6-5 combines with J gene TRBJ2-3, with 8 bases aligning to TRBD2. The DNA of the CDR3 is TGTGCCAGCAGTTACTCGAACCGGGGGGGGGTTGATACGCAGTATTTT. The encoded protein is CASSYSNRGGVDTQYF.